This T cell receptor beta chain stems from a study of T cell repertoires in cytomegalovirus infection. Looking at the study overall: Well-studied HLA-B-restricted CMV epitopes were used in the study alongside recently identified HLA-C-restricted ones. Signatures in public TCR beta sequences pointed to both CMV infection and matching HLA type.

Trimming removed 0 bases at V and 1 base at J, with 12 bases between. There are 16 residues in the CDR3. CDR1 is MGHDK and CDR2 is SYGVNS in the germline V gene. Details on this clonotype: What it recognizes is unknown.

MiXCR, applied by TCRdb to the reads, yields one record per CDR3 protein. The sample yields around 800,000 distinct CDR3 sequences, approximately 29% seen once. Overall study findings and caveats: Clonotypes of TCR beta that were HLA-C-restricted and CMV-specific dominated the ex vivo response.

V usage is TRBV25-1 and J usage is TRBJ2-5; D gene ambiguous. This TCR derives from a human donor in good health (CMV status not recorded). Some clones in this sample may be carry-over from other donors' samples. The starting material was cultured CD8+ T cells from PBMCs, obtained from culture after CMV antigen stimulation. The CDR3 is CASSEYYSFLQETQYF. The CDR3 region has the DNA TGTGCCAGCAGTGAATATTATAGCTTTCTCCAAGAGACCCAGTACTTC.